A selection of T cell receptor beta chains follows, all from one sample in a study of T-cell reconstitution after alpha-beta-depleted transplantation in children. TCRdb re-derived calls from the PCR reads in MiXCR, one entry per CDR3 protein. The top ten hold roughly 28% of the sample, which has about 980,000 distinct CDR3 sequences, about 31% seen once. The sample consisted of PBMCs, mostly from graft donor cells, taken 360 days after TCRalphabeta/CD19-depleted stem cell transplant. Every receptor here comes from a boy in the first two years of life who had a stem cell transplant for SCID, so the T cells may come from the graft donor. CDR3s include the opening cysteine and the closing phenylalanine or tryptophan. A D gene is named only where the DNA matches it firmly. Some rows mark clone size as missing; the rest say once, few, many or name a class of expanded clone.

TRBV27	TRBD2	NA	TRBJ2-3	TGTGCCAGCAGTTTGATTAGCGGGGGGGGTGATACGCAGTATTTT	CASSLISGGGDTQYF
TRBV7-2	TRBD2	NA	TRBJ2-5	TGTGCCAGCAGCTTAAGTGGGACTAGCGAGACCCAGTACTTC	CASSLSGTSETQYF
TRBV3-1	TRBD2	NA	TRBJ2-1	TGTGCCAGCAGACAGGGACTAGTCGAGGGTGAGCAGTTCTTC	CASRQGLVEGEQFF
TRBV7-9	NA	NA	TRBJ1-4	TGTGCCAGCAGCTTAGGGGAATTTGGAAAACTGTTTTTT	CASSLGEFGKLFF
TRBV5-1	NA	NA	TRBJ2-7	TGCGCCAGCACCAACAGGCCAGGGGCCTACGAGCAGTACTTC	CASTNRPGAYEQYF
TRBV4-1	NA	NA	TRBJ1-4	TGCGCCAGCAGCCAAAGTGGGGGCACTAATGAAAAACTGTTTTTT	CASSQSGGTNEKLFF
TRBV12-3/TRBV12-4	NA	NA	TRBJ2-1	TGTGCCAGCACAGGTGGGCAGCCGACCTCCTACAATGAGCAGTTCTTC	CASTGGQPTSYNEQFF
TRBV12-3/TRBV12-4	TRBD2	NA	TRBJ2-6	TGTGCCAGCAGTTTTGGTGGGCGAGCGGGGTTTTTCTCTGGGGCCAACGTCCTGACTTTC	CASSFGGRAGFFSGANVLTF
TRBV3-1	NA	NA	TRBJ1-5	TGTGCCAGCAGCCAAGGAGGGGTCGGCAATCAGCCCCAGCATTTT	CASSQGGVGNQPQHF
TRBV5-1	NA	NA	TRBJ2-6	TGCGCCAGCAGCTTAGGTCCAGCTTTAGCCTCTGGGGCCAACGTCCTGACTTTC	CASSLGPALASGANVLTF
TRBV20-1	NA	few	TRBJ1-2	TGCAGTGCTTCACGGGAATTACCCAACTATGGCTACACCTTC	CSASRELPNYGYTF
TRBV7-6	NA	NA	TRBJ2-1	TGTGCCAGCAGCCGAATCCTTTTACTCGGCACCGCCGGGGACGTCTACAATGAGCAGTTCTTC	CASSRILLLGTAGDVYNEQFF
TRBV15	NA	few	TRBJ1-4	TGTGCCACCAGCAGAGATCTGACGGGCAATGAAAAACTGTTTTTT	CATSRDLTGNEKLFF
TRBV29-1	TRBD1	NA	TRBJ2-1	TGCAGCTCTGCCGTGGCAGGGGGCTACAATGAGCAGTTCTTC	CSSAVAGGYNEQFF
TRBV21-1	NA	few	TRBJ2-3	TGTGCCAGCAAAGGCATTTGTATCACAGATACGCAGTATTTT	CASKGICITDTQYF
TRBV12-3/TRBV12-4	NA	once	TRBJ2-1	TGTGCCAGCCTTTCCGGTCGTAGCAATGAGCAGTTCTTC	CASLSGRSNEQFF
TRBV12-3/TRBV12-4	NA	few	TRBJ2-5	TGTGCCAGCAGGCGAAGACAGAACCAAGAGACCCAGTACTTC	CASRRRQNQETQYF
TRBV6-2/TRBV6-3	TRBD1	NA	TRBJ1-2	TGTGCCAGCAGTTACCTTCGGGACAGGGAGCCCTTAAACTATGGCTACACCTTC	CASSYLRDREPLNYGYTF
TRBV4-2	NA	NA	TRBJ2-1	TGTGCCAGCAGCCAAGATGTGTATGAGCAGTTCTTC	CASSQDVYEQFF
TRBV5-1	TRBD2	NA	TRBJ2-5	TGCGCCAGCAGCTTGGCTAGCGGGGTAACTCAAGAGACCCAGTACTTC	CASSLASGVTQETQYF
TRBV20-1	NA	NA	TRBJ1-5	TGCAGTGCTAGATTACCGGGAAATCAGCCCCAGCATTTT	CSARLPGNQPQHF
TRBV5-6	TRBD2	NA	TRBJ2-1	TGTGCCAGCAGCAAGACTAGCGGGGTTGAGCAGTTCTTC	CASSKTSGVEQFF
TRBV28	TRBD1	NA	TRBJ1-1	TGTGCCAGCAGTTCTATCAGGGGGCGGACTGAAGCTTTCTTT	CASSSIRGRTEAFF
TRBV5-1	NA	NA	TRBJ2-5	TGCGCCAGCAGCTTGGGGGCGGGCAGCCAGCAAGAGACCCAGTACTTC	CASSLGAGSQQETQYF
TRBV5-1	TRBD1	few	TRBJ1-3	TGCGCCAGCAGCTTAGCGGGACAGGGTCTTCCCTCTGGAAACACCACATATTTT	CASSLAGQGLPSGNTTYF
TRBV3-1	NA	NA	TRBJ2-6	TGTGCCAGCAGCCAAGAAACTAGCAGAGCTGGGGCCAACGTCCTGACTTTC	CASSQETSRAGANVLTF